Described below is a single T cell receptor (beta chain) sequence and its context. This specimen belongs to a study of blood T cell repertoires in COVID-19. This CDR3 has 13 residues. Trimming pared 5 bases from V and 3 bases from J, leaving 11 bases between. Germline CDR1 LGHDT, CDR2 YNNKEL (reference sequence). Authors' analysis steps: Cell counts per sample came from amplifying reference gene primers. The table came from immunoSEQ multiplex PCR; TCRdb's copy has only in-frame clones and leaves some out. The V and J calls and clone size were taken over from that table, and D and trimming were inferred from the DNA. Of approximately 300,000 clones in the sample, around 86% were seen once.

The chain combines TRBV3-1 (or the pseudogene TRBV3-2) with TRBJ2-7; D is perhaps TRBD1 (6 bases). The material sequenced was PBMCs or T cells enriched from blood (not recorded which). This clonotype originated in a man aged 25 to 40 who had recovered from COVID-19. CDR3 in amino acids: CASSDRSHYEQYF. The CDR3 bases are TGTGCCAGCAGCGACAGGTCCCACTACGAGCAGTACTTC.